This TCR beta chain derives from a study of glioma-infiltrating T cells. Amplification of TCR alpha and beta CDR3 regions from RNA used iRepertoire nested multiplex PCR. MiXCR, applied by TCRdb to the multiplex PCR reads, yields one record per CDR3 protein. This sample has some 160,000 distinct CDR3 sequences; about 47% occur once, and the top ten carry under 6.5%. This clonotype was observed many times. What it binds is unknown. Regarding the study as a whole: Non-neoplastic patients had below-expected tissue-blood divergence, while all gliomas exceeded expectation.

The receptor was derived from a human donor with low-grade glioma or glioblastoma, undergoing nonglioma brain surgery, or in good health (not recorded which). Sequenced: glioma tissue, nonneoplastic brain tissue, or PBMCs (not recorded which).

The CDR3 nucleotides read TGTGCCAGCAGTATTCTAAACCAGGCCCTGGGACATACGCAGTATTTT. The encoded protein is CASSILNQALGHTQYF. The V call is TRBV28, the J call TRBJ2-3; possibly TRBD1 or TRBD2 for D (5 bases each). From germline, CDR1 is MDHEN and CDR2 SYDVKM. This CDR3 is built from 16 residues. V lost 5 bases and J lost 7, with 22 bases in between.